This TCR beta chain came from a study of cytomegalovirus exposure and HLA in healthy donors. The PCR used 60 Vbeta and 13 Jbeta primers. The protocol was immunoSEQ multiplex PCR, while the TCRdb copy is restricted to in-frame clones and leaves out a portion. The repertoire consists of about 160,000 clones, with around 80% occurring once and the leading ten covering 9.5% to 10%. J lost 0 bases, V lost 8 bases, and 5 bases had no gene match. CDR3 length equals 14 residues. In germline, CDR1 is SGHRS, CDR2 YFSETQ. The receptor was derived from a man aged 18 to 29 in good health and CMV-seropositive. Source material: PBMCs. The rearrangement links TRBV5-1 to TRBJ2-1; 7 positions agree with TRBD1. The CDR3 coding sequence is TGCGCCAGTATGGACAGGAGCTCCTACAATGAGCAGTTCTTC. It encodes CASMDRSSYNEQFF.